The rows below give T cell receptor beta chains drawn from one sample of a study of blood T cells in healthy people across ages. TCRdb independently ran MiXCR on the 5' RACE reads; one entry per CDR3 protein. The sample shows under 1 million distinct CDR3 sequences, around 43% of them seen only once. The sample taken for sequencing was blood. These receptors were taken from a man in his fifties or sixties in good health. Each CDR3 is given with its conserved first and last residue.

TRBV5-1	CASSSGLADGEETQYF
TRBV7-9	CASSLYRDYGYTF
TRBV6-2/TRBV6-3	CASTGGSSYNEQYF
TRBV7-9	CASSFASGATDTQYF
TRBV5-1	CASSSGPGPAGELFF
TRBV21-1	CASSKFSWGVDLYGYTF
TRBV4-3	CASSQGWGREGAKNIQYF
TRBV7-9	CASEGHTDTQYF
TRBV6-5	CASRPDPTVLDDEQYF
TRBV9	CASSGVTGVSGANVLTF
TRBV20-1	CSAASGGEQYF
TRBV5-1	CASSFYSTAGANVLTF
TRBV20-1	CSAGAGVTDTQYF
TRBV6-2/TRBV6-3	CASSEWVTGDEQFF
TRBV20-1	CSAGSLQGQETQYF
TRBV29-1	CSVGLGGSEAFF
TRBV2	CASSGHLNTEAFF
TRBV20-1	CSALGSSDLAKNIQYF
TRBV7-9	CASSLGQANSYEQYF
TRBV20-1	CSASGGMESEQYF
TRBV5-1	CASRGDREATEAFF
TRBV7-9	CAINQGDTGDYGYTF
TRBV4-3	CASSQEGTENYGYTF
TRBV6-2/TRBV6-3	CASRYPLETQYF
TRBV7-9	CASNINRGDEQFF
TRBV27	CASSYAGGSYGYTF
TRBV24-1	CATSVTADTQYF
TRBV10-3	CAISESRGAGTGYTF
TRBV20-1	CSARVGTSGGDEQYF
TRBV27	CASSLEGLASGELFF
TRBV20-1	CSARDYGGDSYEQYF
TRBV6-5	CASSYGLAGAPNTGELFF
TRBV6-6	CASSCGRETYEQYF
TRBV7-2	CASSSGRTVEAFF
TRBV27	CASGTGGSLSYEQYF
TRBV2	CASRTQGVSYNEQFF
TRBV21-1	CASKRQETQYF
TRBV28	CASSFPAGRNSYEQYF
TRBV12-3/TRBV12-4	CASSSRGWNSPLHF
TRBV12-3/TRBV12-4	CASTTRKTDTQYF
TRBV6-5	CASSYTSYNEQFF
TRBV4-1	CASSQVLAGGSGANVLTF
TRBV20-1	CSAKDWINYEQYF
TRBV18	CASSPSLLSSYEQYF
TRBV19	CASSDRQFTGPYEQYF
TRBV4-3	CASSQDRGLEETQYF
TRBV7-2	CASSEYSTGPYGYTF
TRBV4-3	CASSQDGTSVWDTQYF
TRBV9	CASSVVASGANVLTF
TRBV20-1	CSARGGPPASTDTQYF
TRBV5-1	CASSLDPGQAGLASYKQYF
TRBV7-2	CANSLVGTGKNYGYTF
TRBV4-3	CASSQAETRETQYF
TRBV6-2/TRBV6-3	CASSTPFEGATDTQYF
TRBV12-3/TRBV12-4	CASSFGGGHYNEQFF